This T cell receptor beta chain was sequenced for a study of response to subunit inactivated influenza vaccine. The germline V gene encodes CDR1 SGHTA and CDR2 FQGNSA. The CDR3 is 16 residues long. The V segment lost 5 bases and the J segment 5 bases; nucleotides outside the gene matches: 9. This clonotype showed up many times. Its antigen is currently unknown. Findings and limits, study-wide: Seasonal influenza vaccination, on each occasion, was suggested by the authors to recruit few new T cells.

A single record per CDR3 protein comes from TCRdb applying MiXCR to the RT-PCR reads. The table includes about 530,000 distinct CDR3 sequences, over 9.5% detected once. Sample: PBMCs from blood, taken on the day of vaccination. The source of this sequence is a man between 45 and 60 years old who received an inactivated influenza vaccine. The rearrangement joins TRBV7-2 to TRBJ2-3; TRBD2 matches at 11 bases. In DNA, the CDR3 is TGTGCCAGCAGCCCCGGACTAGCGGGCTCGGGAGATACGCAGTATTTT. This encodes CASSPGLAGSGDTQYF.